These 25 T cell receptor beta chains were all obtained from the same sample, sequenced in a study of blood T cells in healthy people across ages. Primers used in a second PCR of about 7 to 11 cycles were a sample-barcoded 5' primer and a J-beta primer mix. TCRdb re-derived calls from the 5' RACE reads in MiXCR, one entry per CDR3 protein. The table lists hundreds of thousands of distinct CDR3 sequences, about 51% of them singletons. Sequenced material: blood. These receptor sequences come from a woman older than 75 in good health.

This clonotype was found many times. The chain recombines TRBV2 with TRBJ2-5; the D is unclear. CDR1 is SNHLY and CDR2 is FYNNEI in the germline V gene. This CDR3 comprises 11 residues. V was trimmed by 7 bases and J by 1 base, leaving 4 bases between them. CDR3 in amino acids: CASKVQETQYF. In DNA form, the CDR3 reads TGTGCCAGCAAGGTCCAAGAGACCCAGTACTTC. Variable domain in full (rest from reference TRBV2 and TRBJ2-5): EPEVTQTPSHQVTQMGQEVILRCVPISNHLYFYWYRQILGQKVEFLVSFYNNEISEKSEIFDDQFSVERPDGSNFTLKIRSTKLEDSAMYFCASKVQETQYFGPGTRLLVL.

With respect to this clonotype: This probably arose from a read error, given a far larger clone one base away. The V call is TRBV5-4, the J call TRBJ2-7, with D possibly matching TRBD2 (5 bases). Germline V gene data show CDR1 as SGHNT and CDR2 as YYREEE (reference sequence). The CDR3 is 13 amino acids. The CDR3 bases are TGTGCCAGCAGCTTGGGGGCGGGTTACGGGCAGTACTTC. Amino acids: CASSLGAGYGQYF. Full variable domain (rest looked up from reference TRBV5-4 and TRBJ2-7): ETGVTQSPTHLIKTRGQQVTLRCSSQSGHNTVSWYQQALGQGPQFIFQYYREEENGRGNFPPRFSGLQFPNYSSELNVNALELDDSALYLCASSLGAGYGQYFGPGTRLTVT.

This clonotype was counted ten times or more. The CDR3 is CASSPGSNYGYTF. The CDR3 region has the DNA TGTGCCAGCAGCCCAGGTTCTAACTATGGCTACACCTTC. The chain combines TRBV2 with TRBJ1-2, with D unresolved. The V end lost 6 bases, the J end lost 0 bases, and 8 bases lay between the germline ends. The CDR3 has 13 residues. In germline, CDR1 is SNHLY, CDR2 FYNNEI.

The DNA for the CDR3 is TGCGCCAGCAGCTGGATAAGCGGTAATGAGCAGTTCTTC. This codes for CASSWISGNEQFF. V is TRBV5-1 and J is TRBJ2-1; D might be TRBD2 (5 bases). The CDR3 extends over 13 amino acids. The V end was cut by 3 bases, the J end by 7 bases, with 11 bases between. Germline loops: CDR1 SGHRS, CDR2 YFSETQ.

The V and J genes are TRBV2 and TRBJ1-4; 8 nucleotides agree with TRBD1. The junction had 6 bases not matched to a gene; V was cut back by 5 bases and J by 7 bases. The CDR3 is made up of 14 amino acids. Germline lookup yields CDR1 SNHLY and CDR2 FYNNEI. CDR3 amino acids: CASSPDRGPEKLFF. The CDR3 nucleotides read TGTGCCAGCAGTCCCGACAGGGGTCCTGAAAAACTGTTTTTT.

The CDR3 DNA follows: TGCAGTTGGATGCCGGGGTATAGCACAGATACGCAGTATTTT. This translates into CSWMPGYSTDTQYF. V is TRBV20-1 and J is TRBJ2-3; maybe TRBD2 (5 bases). Trimming shortened V by 8 bases and J by 0 bases, and 15 bases separated the two germline ends. The CDR3 is 14 amino acids. Germline loops: CDR1 DFQATT, CDR2 SNEGSKA (reference sequence).

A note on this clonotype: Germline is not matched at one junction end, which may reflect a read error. In nucleotides, the CDR3 is TGTGCCACCAGCAGAGTCGGGGGCAATGAACAGTTCTTC. Translated, it gives CATSRVGGNEQFF. The V gene is TRBV15, the J gene TRBJ2-1; possibly TRBD1 or TRBD2 for D (6 bases each). The length of the CDR3 is 13 residues. Germline V lookup: CDR1 LNHNV, CDR2 YYDKDF (reference sequence). The whole variable domain, filled in from reference TRBV15 and TRBJ2-1, reads DAMVIQNPRYQVTQFGKPVTLSCSQTLNHNVMYWYQQKSSQAPKLLFHYYDKDFNNEADTPDNFQSRRPNTSFCFLDIRSPGLGDTAMYLCATSRVGGNEQFFGPGTRLTVL.

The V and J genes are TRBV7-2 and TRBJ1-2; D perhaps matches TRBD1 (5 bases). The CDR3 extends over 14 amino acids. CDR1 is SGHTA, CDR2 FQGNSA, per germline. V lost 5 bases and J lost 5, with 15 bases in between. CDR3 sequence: CASSATGTQYGYTF. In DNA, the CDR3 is TGTGCCAGCAGCGCCACCGGGACGCAGTATGGCTACACCTTC.

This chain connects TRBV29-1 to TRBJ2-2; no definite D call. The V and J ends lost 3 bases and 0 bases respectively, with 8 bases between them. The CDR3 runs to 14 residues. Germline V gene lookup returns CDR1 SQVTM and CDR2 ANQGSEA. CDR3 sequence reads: CSVEPGANTGELFF. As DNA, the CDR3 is TGCAGCGTTGAGCCCGGCGCGAACACCGGGGAGCTGTTTTTT.

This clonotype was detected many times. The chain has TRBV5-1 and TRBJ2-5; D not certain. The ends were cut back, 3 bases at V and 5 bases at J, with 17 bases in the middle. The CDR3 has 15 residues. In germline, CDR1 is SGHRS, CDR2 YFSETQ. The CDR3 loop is CASSYVGIFGETQYF. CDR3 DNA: TGCGCCAGCAGCTATGTAGGGATCTTCGGGGAGACCCAGTACTTC. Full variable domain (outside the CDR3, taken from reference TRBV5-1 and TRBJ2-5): KAGVTQTPRYLIKTRGQQVTLSCSPISGHRSVSWYQQTPGQGLQFLFEYFSETQRNKGNFPGRFSGRQFSNSRSEMNVSTLELGDSALYLCASSYVGIFGETQYFGPGTRLLVL.

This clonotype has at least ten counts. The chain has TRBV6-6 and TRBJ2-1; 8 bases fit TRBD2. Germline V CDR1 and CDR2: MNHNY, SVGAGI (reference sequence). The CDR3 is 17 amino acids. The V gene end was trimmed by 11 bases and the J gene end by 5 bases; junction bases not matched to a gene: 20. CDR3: CALNRLTTGLVNNEQFF. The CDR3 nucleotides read TGTGCCCTCAACCGGCTCACAACGGGACTAGTTAACAATGAGCAGTTCTTC.

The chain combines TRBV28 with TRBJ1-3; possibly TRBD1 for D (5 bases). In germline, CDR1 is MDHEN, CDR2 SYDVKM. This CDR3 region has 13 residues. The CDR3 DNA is TGTGGGACAAACAACCCCTCCGGAAACACCATATATTTT. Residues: CGTNNPSGNTIYF. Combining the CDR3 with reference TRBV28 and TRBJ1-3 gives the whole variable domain DVKVTQSSRYLVKRTGEKVFLECVQDMDHENMFWYRQDPGLGLRLIYFSYDVKMKEKGDIPEGYSVSREKKERFSLILESASTNQTSMYLCGTNNPSGNTIYFGEGSWLTVV.

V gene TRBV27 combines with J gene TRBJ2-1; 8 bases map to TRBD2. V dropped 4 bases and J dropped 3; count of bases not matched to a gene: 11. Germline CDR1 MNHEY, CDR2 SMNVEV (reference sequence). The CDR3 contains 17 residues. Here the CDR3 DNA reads TGTGCCAGCAGTTGGGGGGGACTAAGCGGGAGCTACAATGAGCAGTTCTTC. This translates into CASSWGGLSGSYNEQFF.

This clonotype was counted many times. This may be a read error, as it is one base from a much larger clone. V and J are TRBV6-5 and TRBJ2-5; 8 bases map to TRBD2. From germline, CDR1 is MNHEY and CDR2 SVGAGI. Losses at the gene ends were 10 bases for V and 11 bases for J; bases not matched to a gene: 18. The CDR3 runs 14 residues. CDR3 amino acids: CATQSRLAYNEQYF. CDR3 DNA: TGTGCCACCCAGAGCCGACTAGCGTACAATGAGCAGTACTTC.

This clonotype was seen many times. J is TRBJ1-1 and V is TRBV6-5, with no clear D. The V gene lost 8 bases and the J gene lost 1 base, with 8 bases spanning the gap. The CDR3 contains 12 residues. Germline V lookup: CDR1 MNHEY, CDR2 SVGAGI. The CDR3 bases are TGTGCCAGCCGGTTAGGGAACACTGAAGCTTTCTTT. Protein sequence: CASRLGNTEAFF.

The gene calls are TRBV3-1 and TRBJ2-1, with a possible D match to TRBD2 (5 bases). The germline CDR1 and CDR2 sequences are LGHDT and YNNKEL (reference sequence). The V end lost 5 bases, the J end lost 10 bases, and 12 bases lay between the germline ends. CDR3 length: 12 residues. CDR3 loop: CASSYGDKEQFF. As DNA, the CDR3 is TGTGCCAGCAGCTACGGGGATAAGGAGCAGTTCTTC.

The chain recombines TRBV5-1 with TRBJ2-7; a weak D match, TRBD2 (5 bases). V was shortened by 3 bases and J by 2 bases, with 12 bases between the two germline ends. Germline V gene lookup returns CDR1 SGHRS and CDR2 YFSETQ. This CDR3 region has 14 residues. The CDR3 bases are TGCGCCAGCAGCTGGGAGATCCTAACCTACGAGCAGTACTTC. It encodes CASSWEILTYEQYF.

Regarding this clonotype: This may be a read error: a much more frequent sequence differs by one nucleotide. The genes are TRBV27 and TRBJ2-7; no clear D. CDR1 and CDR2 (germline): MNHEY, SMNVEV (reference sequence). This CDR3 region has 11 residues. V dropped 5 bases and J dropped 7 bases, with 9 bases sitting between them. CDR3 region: CASSPQREQYF. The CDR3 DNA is TGTGCCAGCAGTCCCCAAAGAGAGCAGTACTTC.

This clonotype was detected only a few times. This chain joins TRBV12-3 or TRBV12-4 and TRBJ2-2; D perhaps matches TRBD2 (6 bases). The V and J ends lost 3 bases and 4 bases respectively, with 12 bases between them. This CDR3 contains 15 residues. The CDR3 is CASSFRGSFTGELFF. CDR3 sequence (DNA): TGTGCCAGCAGTTTCCGGGGGAGCTTCACCGGGGAGCTGTTTTTT.

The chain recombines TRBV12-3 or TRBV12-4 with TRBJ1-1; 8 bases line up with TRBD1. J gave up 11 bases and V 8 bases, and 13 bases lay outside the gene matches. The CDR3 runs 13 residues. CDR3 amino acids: CASRDRRRLSAFF. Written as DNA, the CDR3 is TGTGCCAGCCGGGACAGGAGGAGGTTAAGTGCTTTCTTT.

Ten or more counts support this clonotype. The CDR3 DNA sequence: TGTGCCAGCAGTCTAGGTTCCGCGGGGACCCAGTACTTC. Its protein product is CASSLGSAGTQYF. This chain connects TRBV2 to TRBJ2-5, with D perhaps TRBD2 (5 bases). CDR1 and CDR2 from the germline V gene are SNHLY and FYNNEI. This CDR3 has 13 amino acids. Trimming removed 5 bases from V and 7 bases from J, with 14 bases in between.

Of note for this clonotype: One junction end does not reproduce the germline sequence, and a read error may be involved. For the CDR3, the DNA is TGTGCCCCCAGCAGGACCTATGGGGGCAATCAGCCCCAGCATTTT. This translates into CAPSRTYGGNQPQHF. The V call is TRBV15, the J call TRBJ1-5; D is uncertain. Per the germline V gene, CDR1 is LNHNV and CDR2 is YYDKDF (reference sequence). The CDR3 sequence is 15 residues long.

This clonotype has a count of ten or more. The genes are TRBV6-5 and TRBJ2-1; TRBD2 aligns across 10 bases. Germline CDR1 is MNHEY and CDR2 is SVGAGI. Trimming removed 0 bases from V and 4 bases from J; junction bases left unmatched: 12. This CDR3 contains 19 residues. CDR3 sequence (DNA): TGTGCCAGCAGTTACTCCCCTTTGGGTAGCGGGGGGCGATACAATGAGCAGTTCTTC. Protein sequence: CASSYSPLGSGGRYNEQFF.

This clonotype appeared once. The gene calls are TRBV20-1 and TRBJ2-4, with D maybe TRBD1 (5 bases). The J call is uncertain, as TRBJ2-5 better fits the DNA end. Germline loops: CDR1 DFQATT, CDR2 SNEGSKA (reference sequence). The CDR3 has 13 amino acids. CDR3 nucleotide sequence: TGCAGTGTAGGGGCACGGAGTGAGAAGACCCAGTACTTC. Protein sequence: CSVGARSEKTQYF.

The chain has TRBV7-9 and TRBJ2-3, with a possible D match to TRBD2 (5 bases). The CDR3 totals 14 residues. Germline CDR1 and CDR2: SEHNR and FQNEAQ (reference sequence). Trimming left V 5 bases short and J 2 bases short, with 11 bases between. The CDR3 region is CASSVVGVTDTQYF. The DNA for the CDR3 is TGTGCCAGCAGCGTAGTCGGGGTCACAGATACGCAGTATTTT.